These 24 T cell receptor beta chains originate from one sample sequenced in a study of blood T cell repertoires in COVID-19. Using immunoSEQ multiplex PCR, the repertoire was profiled, and TCRdb retains in-frame clones only, with some absent. Of roughly 360,000 clones in the sample, about 87% were seen once. Input material: PBMCs or T cells enriched from blood (not recorded which). The receptors shown here come from a man aged 25-40 years who had recovered from COVID-19.

The sample holds one count of this clone. The CDR3 DNA sequence: TGTGCCAGCAGCTCACTAGGGGGCAAGGATCAGCCCCAGCATTTT. Residues: CASSSLGGKDQPQHF. The J gene is TRBJ1-5, the V gene TRBV7-9; 7 bases agree with TRBD1. This CDR3 is 15 amino acids long. Looked up from germline, CDR1 is SEHNR and CDR2 is FQNEAQ (reference sequence). J was trimmed by 5 bases and V by 4 bases; bases with no gene match: 8.

CDR3 nucleotides: TGTGCCAGCAGCCAAGAGCTTTTCAGTGAAGCTTTCTTT. Protein: CASSQELFSEAFF. The chain recombines TRBV3-1 (or the pseudogene TRBV3-2) with TRBJ1-1; D unclear. The CDR3 is 13 residues long. Germline loops: CDR1 LGHDT, CDR2 YNNKEL (reference sequence). V was pared by 0 bases and J by 7 bases, with 9 bases between.

The V call is TRBV21-1, the J call TRBJ2-7; the table calls TRBD2, which could not be checked here. TRBV21-1 is annotated as a pseudogene. The CDR3 contains 17 residues. The CDR3 DNA follows: TGTGCCAGCAGCAAAGCCGCCCGAGGTAGGCAAGACTACGAGCAGTACTTC. Its translation is CASSKAARGRQDYEQYF.

The chain uses TRBV5-8 and TRBJ2-7, with D tentatively TRBD1 (6 bases). The CDR3 runs 14 residues. Germline lookup yields CDR1 SGHTS and CDR2 YDEGEE. With 3 bases removed from V and 2 bases from J, the gap between germline ends came to 12 bases. DNA of the CDR3: TGTGCCAGCAGCTCGGTACAGGGACCCTACGAGCAGTACTTC. Protein product: CASSSVQGPYEQYF.

This clone showed up just once. The chain joins TRBV11-2 to TRBJ2-1; perhaps TRBD2 as D (7 bases). The CDR3 has 15 amino acids. Germline CDR1 is SGHAT and CDR2 is FQNNGV. The V and J ends lost 1 base and 9 bases respectively, with 16 bases between them. The CDR3 nucleotides are TGTGCCAGCAGCTTAGTGGGGGGGCTGCCTGGTGAGCAGTTCTTC. Its translation: CASSLVGGLPGEQFF.

V gene TRBV27 combines with J gene TRBJ1-1; D gene uncertain. Between the trimmed V and J ends, which lost 2 bases and 0 bases, there was a span of 7 bases. The germline CDR1 and CDR2 sequences are MNHEY and SMNVEV (reference sequence). There are 14 residues in the CDR3. CDR3 coding DNA: TGTGCCAGCAGTTTAGAGGGCCTGAACACTGAAGCTTTCTTT. Translated, it gives CASSLEGLNTEAFF.

V usage is TRBV19 and J usage is TRBJ1-1; D call uncertain. Trimming stripped 7 bases from V and 7 bases from J, with 19 bases between. Germline-derived CDR1 and CDR2 are LNHDA and SQIVND (reference sequence). There are 14 residues in the CDR3. The DNA of the CDR3 is TGTGCCAGTACCCCACCGGGAAGTCGAAGTGAAGCTTTCTTT. This encodes CASTPPGSRSEAFF.

V is TRBV4-1 and J is TRBJ2-3; tentative D call: TRBD1 (5 bases). V dropped 1 base and J dropped 3 bases, with 20 bases sitting between them. The CDR3 extends over 18 amino acids. Germline values: CDR1 MGHRA, CDR2 YSYEKL. In nucleotides, the CDR3 is TGCGCCAGCAGCCAAGGACCCCCCCCCAGGGTGAGGACAGATACGCAGTATTTT. It translates to CASSQGPPPRVRTDTQYF.

The J gene is TRBJ2-3, the V gene TRBV28, with 8 bases identical to TRBD2. The length of the CDR3 is 16 residues. CDR1 MDHEN and CDR2 SYDVKM come from the germline V gene. V lost 4 bases and J lost 3; bases outside the gene matches: 9. The CDR3 DNA reads TGTGCCAGCAGTTCCCGTTCACTAGCGGAAACAGATACGCAGTATTTT. It specifies CASSSRSLAETDTQYF.

This clone was recorded only once. The chain employs TRBV18 and TRBJ2-2; D gene unclear. Germline CDR1 is KGHSH and CDR2 is LQKENI. The CDR3 contains 13 residues. Trimming took 6 bases from V and 4 from J, leaving 9 bases between them. CDR3 region: CASSIASTGELFF. CDR3 DNA: TGTGCCAGCTCGATCGCGAGCACCGGGGAGCTGTTTTTT.

This clone appeared a single time. CDR3 region: CASRGPDRVRGYTF. The DNA for the CDR3 is TGTGCCAGCCGAGGACCTGACAGGGTTAGGGGCTACACCTTC. The V call is TRBV19, the J call TRBJ1-2; the match to TRBD1 covers 7 bases. J gave up 8 bases and V 9 bases, and 15 bases lay outside the gene matches. In germline, CDR1 is LNHDA, CDR2 SQIVND (reference sequence). The CDR3 is 14 amino acids. The full variable domain, with the rest looked up from reference TRBV19 and TRBJ1-2, is DGGITQSPKYLFRKEGQNVTLSCEQNLNHDAMYWYRQDPGQGLRLIYYSQIVNDFQKGDIAEGYSVSREKKESFPLTVTSAQKNPTAFYLCASRGPDRVRGYTFGSGTRLTVV.

This sequence joins TRBV7-9 and TRBJ1-6; the match to TRBD1 covers 8 bases. Germline V gene lookup returns CDR1 SEHNR and CDR2 FQNEAQ (reference sequence). The V gene end was trimmed by 4 bases and the J gene end by 10 bases; junction bases not matched to a gene: 3. The CDR3 runs 13 residues. CDR3 amino acids: CASSSGQGSPLHF. CDR3 sequence (DNA): TGTGCCAGCAGCTCCGGACAGGGATCACCCCTCCACTTT.

This clone was observed a single time. The chain is built from TRBV5-1 and TRBJ2-7; TRBD1 matches at 8 bases. Germline trimming cut 4 bases from V and 9 bases from J; bases unmatched to any gene: 15. Germline lookup yields CDR1 SGHRS and CDR2 YFSETQ. The CDR3 is 15 amino acids. CDR3 DNA sequence: TGCGCCAGCAGCAGTCCGGGACAGGAGGCTGGCCTGCAGTACTTC. Protein product: CASSSPGQEAGLQYF.

The chain uses TRBV30 and TRBJ1-1; tentatively, D is TRBD1 (5 bases). CDR3 length: 13 amino acids. Trimming removed 2 bases from V and 5 bases from J, with 12 bases in between. Germline CDR1 GTSNPN, CDR2 SVGIG (reference sequence). Here the CDR3 DNA reads TGTGCCTGGAGTTGGAGGGGACTGACTGAAGCTTTCTTT. It is translated as CAWSWRGLTEAFF. Complete variable domain (other parts from reference TRBV30 and TRBJ1-1): SQTIHQWPATLVQPVGSPLSLECTVEGTSNPNLYWYRQAAGRGLQLLFYSVGIGQISSEVPQNLSASRPQDRQFILSSKKLLLSDSGFYLCAWSWRGLTEAFFGQGTRLTVV.

V usage is TRBV7-6 and J usage is TRBJ2-3; 10 bases align to TRBD1. Germline V gene sequence: CDR1 SGHVS, CDR2 FNYEAQ. The CDR3 extends over 15 amino acids. Trimming at V came to 5 bases and at J to 8 bases, leaving 10 bases not matched to a gene. The CDR3 protein is CASSPSRDRGFTQYF. The CDR3, as DNA: TGTGCCAGCAGCCCAAGCCGGGACAGGGGATTTACGCAGTATTTT.

The chain combines TRBV28 with TRBJ1-4; 7 nucleotides align to TRBD1. After removal of 5 bases from V and 8 bases from J, the junction contained 11 bases not matched to a gene. Germline lookup yields CDR1 MDHEN and CDR2 SYDVKM. This CDR3 is 15 amino acids long. The CDR3 DNA is TGTGCCAGCAGTCAAATGACAGGGTCGGGGGAAAAACTGTTTTTT. Translation: CASSQMTGSGEKLFF. The full variable domain, with the rest looked up from reference TRBV28 and TRBJ1-4, is DVKVTQSSRYLVKRTGEKVFLECVQDMDHENMFWYRQDPGLGLRLIYFSYDVKMKEKGDIPEGYSVSREKKERFSLILESASTNQTSMYLCASSQMTGSGEKLFFGSGTQLSVL.

With respect to this clone: One end of the junction does not line up with germline, which may come from a read error. The chain combines TRBV7-9 with TRBJ1-1; D is perhaps TRBD1 (6 bases). The CDR3 sequence is 12 residues long. Germline CDR1 reads SEHNR; CDR2 reads FQNEAQ (reference sequence). DNA of the CDR3: TGTGCCAGTCAGACAGGAGCAGTTGGAGCTCTCTTT. Its translation is CASQTGAVGALF. Together with reference TRBV7-9 and TRBJ1-1, the CDR3 gives the full variable domain: DTGVSQNPRHKITKRGQNVTFRCDPISEHNRLYWYRQTLGQGPEFLTYFQNEAQLEKSRLLSDRFSAERPKGSFSTLEIQRTEQGDSAMYLCASQTGAVGALFGQGTRLTVV.

The genes are TRBV3-1 (or the pseudogene TRBV3-2) and TRBJ1-6; no definite D call. Germline CDR1 LGHDT, CDR2 YNNKEL (reference sequence). The CDR3 spans 15 residues. V was trimmed by 0 bases and J by 4 bases, leaving 7 bases between them. Here the CDR3 DNA reads TGTGCCAGCAGCCAAGATGCAGTGTATAATTCACCCCTCCACTTT. Translated, it gives CASSQDAVYNSPLHF.

The V gene is TRBV6-5, the J gene TRBJ2-7, with 7 bases matching TRBD1. The CDR3 length is 14 residues. Germline V gives CDR1 MNHEY, CDR2 SVGAGI. The trim removed 5 bases at V and 1 base at J, leaving 5 bases unmatched. This CDR3 is CASSLRQGSYEQYF. The CDR3 DNA sequence: TGTGCCAGCAGTCTCCGACAGGGATCCTACGAGCAGTACTTC.

The J gene is TRBJ1-1, the V gene TRBV19; 7 bases align to TRBD1. Germline loops: CDR1 LNHDA, CDR2 SQIVND (reference sequence). J lost 2 bases, V lost 8 bases, and 5 bases had no gene match. This CDR3 is built from 13 residues. CDR3 coding DNA: TGTGCCAGTGGCTACAGGGGTAACACTGAAGCTTTCTTT. Translation: CASGYRGNTEAFF.

The rearrangement uses TRBV10-3 and TRBJ2-6; 8 nucleotides match TRBD1. The CDR3 runs 16 residues. Per the germline V gene, CDR1 is ENHRY and CDR2 is SYGVKD. J gave up 4 bases and V 6 bases, and 8 bases lay outside the gene matches. CDR3 DNA: TGTGCCATCAGCCCGGGACAGGAGCTCGGGGCCAACGTCCTGACTTTC. Its translation is CAISPGQELGANVLTF.

The rearrangement links TRBV19 to TRBJ1-1, with 7 positions matching TRBD1. CDR1 and CDR2 from the germline V gene are LNHDA and SQIVND (reference sequence). V lost 6 bases and J lost 0; bases outside the gene matches: 13. The CDR3 contains 17 residues. CDR3 sequence: CASRGAGQIRMNTEAFF. The CDR3 nucleotides are TGTGCCAGTAGAGGCGCGGGACAGATCCGCATGAACACTGAAGCTTTCTTT.

This clone has just a few counts. The chain has TRBV7-2 and TRBJ1-1, with D hard to call. The CDR3 sequence is 13 residues long. V dropped 3 bases and J dropped 5 bases, with 10 bases sitting between them. Looked up from germline, CDR1 is SGHTA and CDR2 is FQGNSA. The CDR3 DNA follows: TGTGCCAGCAGCTTTCGGGTCCAAACTGAAGCTTTCTTT. Encoded protein: CASSFRVQTEAFF.

This chain uses TRBV6-2 or TRBV6-3 with TRBJ1-5; possibly TRBD1 for D (6 bases). CDR3 size: 14 residues. Germline V gives CDR1 MNHEY, CDR2 SVGEGT. V lost 5 bases and J lost 1, with 9 bases in between. The CDR3 is CASSRGGSNQPQHF. In DNA, the CDR3 is TGTGCCAGCAGTAGGGGGGGAAGCAATCAGCCCCAGCATTTT.